This TCR beta chain was sequenced in a study of CDR3 diversity in severe acne. MiXCR, applied by TCRdb to the PCR reads, yields one record per CDR3 protein. In the table there are fewer than 100,000 distinct CDR3 sequences, 50% to 65% of which are singletons. The CDR3 extends over 14 amino acids. Trimming removed 0 bases from V and 11 bases from J, with 16 bases in between. This clonotype was seen ten or more times. The sequence derives from a male donor in good health, without acne. The chain joins TRBV12-3 or TRBV12-4 to TRBJ1-1; D is possibly TRBD1 (6 bases). Specimen: blood. The CDR3 DNA reads TGTGCCAGCAGTTTAGCACTACAGGAGAGGGGGGCTTTCTTT. Protein product: CASSLALQERGAFF.